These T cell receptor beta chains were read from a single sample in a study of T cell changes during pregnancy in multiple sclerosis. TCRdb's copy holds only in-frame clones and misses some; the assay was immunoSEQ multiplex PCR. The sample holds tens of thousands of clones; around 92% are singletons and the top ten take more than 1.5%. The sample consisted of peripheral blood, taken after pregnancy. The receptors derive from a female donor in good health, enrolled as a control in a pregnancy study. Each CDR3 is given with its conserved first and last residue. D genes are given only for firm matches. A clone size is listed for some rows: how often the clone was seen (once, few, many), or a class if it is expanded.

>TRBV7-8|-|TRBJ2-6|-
CASSRKRTSGANVLTF
TGTGCCAGCAGCCGCAAACGCACATCTGGGGCCAACGTCCTGACTTTC
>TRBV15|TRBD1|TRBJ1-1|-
CATSRARTGGWGEAFF
TGTGCCACCAGCAGAGCTAGAACAGGGGGCTGGGGTGAAGCTTTCTTT
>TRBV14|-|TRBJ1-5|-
CASSQESGPQHF
TGTGCCAGCAGCCAAGAGAGCGGACCCCAGCATTTT
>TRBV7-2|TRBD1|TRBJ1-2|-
CASSLGQGNYGYTF
TGTGCCAGCAGTTTGGGACAGGGGAACTATGGCTACACCTTC
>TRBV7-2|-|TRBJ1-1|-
CASITRQGTEAFF
TGTGCCAGTATAACACGCCAGGGAACTGAAGCTTTCTTT
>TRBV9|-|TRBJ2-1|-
CASSAALSLGSPSYNEQFF
TGTGCCAGCAGCGCAGCCCTGTCCTTGGGCTCCCCATCGTACAATGAGCAGTTCTTC
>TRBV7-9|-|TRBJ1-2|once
CASSLGQNYGYTF
TGTGCCAGCAGCTTAGGACAGAACTATGGCTACACCTTC
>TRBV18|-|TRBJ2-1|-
CASSPGGREQFF
TGTGCCAGCTCACCAGGGGGCCGGGAGCAGTTCTTC
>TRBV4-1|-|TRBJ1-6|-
CASSHPGDSPLHF
TGCGCCAGCAGCCACCCGGGGGATTCACCCCTCCACTTT
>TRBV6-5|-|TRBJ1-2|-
CASSYRTQNYGYTF
TGTGCCAGCAGTTATCGGACACAGAACTATGGCTACACCTTC
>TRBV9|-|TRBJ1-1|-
CASSVVPVMNTEAFF
TGTGCCAGCAGCGTAGTTCCTGTTATGAACACTGAAGCTTTCTTT
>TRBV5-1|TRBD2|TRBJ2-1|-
CASSFRGVTSNEQFF
TGCGCCAGCAGCTTCCGGGGGGTTACGAGCAATGAGCAGTTCTTC
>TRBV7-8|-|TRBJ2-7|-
CASSLASGTYEQYF
TGTGCCAGCAGCTTAGCTAGCGGAACCTACGAGCAGTACTTC
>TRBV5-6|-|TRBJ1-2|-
CASSSPGVGGYTF
TGTGCCAGCAGCTCCCCGGGGGTTGGGGGCTACACCTTC
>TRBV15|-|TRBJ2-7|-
CATSRDRLIIYEQYF
TGTGCCACCAGCAGAGATCGACTCATAATTTACGAGCAGTACTTC
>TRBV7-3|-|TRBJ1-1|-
CASSLVGPMNTEAFF
TGTGCCAGCAGCTTAGTTGGGCCCATGAACACTGAAGCTTTCTTT
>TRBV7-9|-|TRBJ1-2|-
CASSLGQNYGYTF
TGTGCCAGCAGCTTGGGCCAGAACTATGGCTACACCTTC
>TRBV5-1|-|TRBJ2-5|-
CASSSTTTPQETQYF
TGCGCCAGCAGCTCCACGACAACGCCTCAAGAGACCCAGTACTTC
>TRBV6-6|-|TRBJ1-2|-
CASSLDAGLNYGYTF
TGTGCCAGCAGTTTGGACGCCGGACTTAACTATGGCTACACCTTC
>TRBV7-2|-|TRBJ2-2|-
CASSLKLALAGELFF
TGTGCCAGCAGCTTGAAACTAGCCCTCGCCGGGGAGCTGTTTTTT
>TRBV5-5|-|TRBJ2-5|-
CASSPDNQETQYF
TGTGCCAGCAGCCCGGACAACCAAGAGACCCAGTACTTC
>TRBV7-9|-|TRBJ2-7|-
CASSLTAYEQYF
TGTGCCAGCAGCCTCACAGCCTACGAGCAGTACTTC
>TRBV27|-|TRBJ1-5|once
CASSLGRGRYQPQHF
TGTGCCAGCAGTTTGGGCAGGGGTAGGTATCAGCCCCAGCATTTT
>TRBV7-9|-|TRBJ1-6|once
CASSGEGGSPLHF
TGTGCCAGCAGCGGGGAGGGAGGGTCACCCCTCCACTTT
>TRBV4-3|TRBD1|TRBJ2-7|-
CASSQRTGAEQYF
TGCGCCAGCAGCCAGAGGACAGGGGCTGAGCAGTACTTC
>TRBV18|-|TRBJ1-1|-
CASSPPGRDGRTEAFF
TGTGCCAGCTCACCACCGGGCCGGGATGGTAGGACTGAAGCTTTCTTT
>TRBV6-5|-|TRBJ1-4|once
CASSYSQAGKLFF
TGTGCCAGCAGTTACAGTCAGGCAGGAAAACTGTTTTTT
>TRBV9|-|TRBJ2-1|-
CASSATADRPDEQFF
TGTGCCAGCAGCGCAACCGCGGACAGACCGGATGAGCAGTTCTTC
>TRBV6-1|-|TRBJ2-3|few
CASSLDTEVDTQYF
TGTGCCAGCAGTTTGGACACGGAAGTGGATACGCAGTATTTT
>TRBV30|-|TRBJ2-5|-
CAWSRSGQETQYF
TGTGCCTGGAGTAGGTCGGGGCAAGAGACCCAGTACTTC
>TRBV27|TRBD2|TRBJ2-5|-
CASSFLAGGRETQYF
TGTGCCAGCAGTTTCTTAGCGGGGGGGCGGGAGACCCAGTACTTC
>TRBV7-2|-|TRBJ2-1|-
CASTPARTFYNEQFF
TGTGCCAGCACCCCCGCGCGGACTTTTTACAATGAGCAGTTCTTC
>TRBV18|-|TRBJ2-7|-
CASSPTATYEQYF
TGTGCCAGCTCGCCGACAGCTACCTACGAGCAGTACTTC
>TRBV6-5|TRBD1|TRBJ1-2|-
CASRFGTGYGYTF
TGTGCCAGCAGATTCGGGACAGGGTATGGCTACACCTTC
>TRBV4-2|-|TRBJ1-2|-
CASSQNRGGTVYTF
TGTGCCAGCAGCCAAAATAGGGGGGGGACGGTCTACACCTTC
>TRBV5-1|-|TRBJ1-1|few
CASSLGSSNTEAFF
TGCGCCAGCAGCTTGGGTTCCTCGAACACTGAAGCTTTCTTT
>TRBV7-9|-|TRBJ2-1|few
CASSKDWGEYNEQFF
TGTGCCAGCAGCAAGGACTGGGGAGAGTACAATGAGCAGTTCTTC
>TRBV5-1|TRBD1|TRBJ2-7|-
CASSRTGGAYEQYF
TGCGCCAGCTCCCGGACAGGGGGGGCCTACGAGCAGTACTTC
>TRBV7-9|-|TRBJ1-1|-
CASSLLGPADTEAFF
TGTGCCAGCAGCTTACTCGGGCCAGCGGACACTGAAGCTTTCTTT
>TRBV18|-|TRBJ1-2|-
CASSNSDSRLANYGYTF
TGTGCCAGCTCCAACTCGGACTCAAGATTAGCTAACTATGGCTACACCTTC